The rows below give T cell receptor beta chains drawn from one sample of a study of shared clonotypes between healthy human individuals. TCRdb's copy holds only in-frame clones and misses some; the assay was immunoSEQ multiplex PCR. The repertoire holds under 850,000 clones, with 90% to 95% as singletons. Material for sequencing was naive CD8+ T cells sorted from blood. These receptors all stem from a young man in good health. Each CDR3 is given with its conserved first and last residue. A D gene is named only where the DNA matches it firmly. For some rows the clone size is stated as once, few or many, or as a class when expanded; others skip it.

size: -; D: TRBD2; V: TRBV10-2; J: TRBJ2-4; CDR3: CASSEAGGLQDQYF; DNA: TGCGCCAGCAGTGAGGCGGGAGGCCTCCAGGATCAGTACTTC
size: -; D: -; V: TRBV5-1; J: TRBJ1-1; CDR3: CASSLLGNTEAFF; DNA: TGCGCCAGCAGCTTGCTTGGGAACACTGAAGCTTTCTTT
size: once; D: TRBD2; V: TRBV5-1; J: TRBJ2-3; CDR3: CASSWREASTDTQYF; DNA: TGCGCCAGCAGCTGGCGGGAGGCCAGCACAGATACGCAGTATTTT
size: once; D: TRBD2; V: TRBV19; J: TRBJ2-7; CDR3: CASRGGPYEQYF; DNA: TGTGCCAGTAGGGGAGGGCCATACGAGCAGTACTTC
size: -; D: -; V: TRBV7-6; J: TRBJ2-2; CDR3: CASSPYTRAGELFF; DNA: TGTGCCAGCAGCCCCTACACCCGGGCCGGGGAGCTGTTTTTT
size: -; D: TRBD2; V: TRBV19; J: TRBJ2-2; CDR3: CASTLLAGVAGELFF; DNA: TGTGCCAGTACTCTACTAGCGGGAGTCGCCGGGGAGCTGTTTTTT
size: -; D: -; V: TRBV5-5; J: TRBJ2-1; CDR3: CASSLGLVENPLGFF; DNA: TGTGCCAGCAGCTTGGGGCTAGTCGAGAACCCCCTAGGGTTCTTC
size: -; D: -; V: TRBV19; J: TRBJ2-3; CDR3: CASSRGGTWGTDTQYF; DNA: TGTGCCAGTAGCCGGGGCGGGACTTGGGGCACAGATACGCAGTATTTT
size: -; D: -; V: TRBV5-3; J: TRBJ2-6; CDR3: CARSLLIYQSASSGANVLTF; DNA: TGTGCCAGAAGCTTATTGATCTATCAGTCTGCGAGCTCTGGGGCCAACGTCCTGACTTTC
size: -; D: TRBD1; V: TRBV2; J: TRBJ2-5; CDR3: CASSTNPTDRGRETQYF; DNA: TGTGCCAGCAGTACAAACCCTACGGACAGGGGGCGAGAGACCCAGTACTTC
size: -; D: TRBD1; V: TRBV5-6; J: TRBJ2-3; CDR3: CASSLRGQGKGTYTQYF; DNA: TGTGCCAGCAGCTTGAGGGGACAGGGGAAAGGGACATATACGCAGTATTTT
size: -; D: TRBD2; V: TRBV19; J: TRBJ2-7; CDR3: CASSMTSGIYEQYF; DNA: TGTGCCAGTAGTATGACTAGCGGAATCTACGAGCAGTACTTC
size: few; D: -; V: TRBV19; J: TRBJ2-2; CDR3: CASSMRRTAIANTGELFF; DNA: TGTGCCAGTAGTATGCGGAGGACAGCTATCGCGAACACCGGGGAGCTGTTTTTT
size: -; D: TRBD1; V: TRBV11-2; J: TRBJ2-3; CDR3: CASRARNLPGQGYGDTQYF; DNA: TGTGCCAGCAGAGCCAGGAACCTGCCGGGACAGGGGTACGGAGATACGCAGTATTTT
size: -; D: -; V: TRBV28; J: TRBJ2-5; CDR3: CASSLGTTDQETQYF; DNA: TGTGCCAGCAGTTTGGGGACGACAGACCAAGAGACCCAGTACTTC
size: -; D: -; V: TRBV28; J: TRBJ1-1; CDR3: CASSFPTEAFF; DNA: TGTGCCAGCAGTTTTCCCACTGAAGCTTTCTTT
size: -; D: -; V: TRBV5-1; J: TRBJ2-1; CDR3: CASSLQTSQYNEQFF; DNA: TGCGCCAGCAGCTTGCAAACCTCTCAGTACAATGAGCAGTTCTTC
size: -; D: TRBD2; V: TRBV6-5; J: TRBJ2-1; CDR3: CASSLGLAPYNEQFF; DNA: TGTGCCAGCAGTCTTGGACTAGCACCATACAATGAGCAGTTCTTC
size: -; D: -; V: TRBV18; J: TRBJ2-4; CDR3: CASSPRYEKNIQYF; DNA: TGTGCCAGCTCACCACGATACGAAAAAAACATTCAGTACTTC
size: -; D: TRBD2; V: TRBV5-6; J: TRBJ2-5; CDR3: CASRGKLAPQETQYF; DNA: TGTGCCAGCAGGGGTAAACTAGCGCCACAAGAGACCCAGTACTTC
size: -; D: TRBD1; V: TRBV5-4; J: TRBJ2-5; CDR3: CASSWRDRGRETQYF; DNA: TGTGCCAGCAGCTGGAGAGACAGGGGGCGGGAGACCCAGTACTTC
size: -; D: TRBD1; V: TRBV28; J: TRBJ1-2; CDR3: CASSSPLTGQRGYTF; DNA: TGTGCCAGCAGCTCCCCCTTGACAGGGCAAAGAGGCTACACCTTC
size: -; D: -; V: TRBV7-9; J: TRBJ1-4; CDR3: CASSLSLMDATNEKLFF; DNA: TGTGCCAGCAGCTTAAGTCTCATGGATGCAACTAATGAAAAACTGTTTTTT
size: -; D: -; V: TRBV7-9; J: TRBJ2-7; CDR3: CASSLGSDGEQYF; DNA: TGTGCCAGCAGCTTAGGATCGGATGGCGAGCAGTACTTC
size: -; D: -; V: TRBV6-1; J: TRBJ2-1; CDR3: CAGRGLGDNEQFF; DNA: TGTGCCGGCCGGGGGCTGGGGGACAATGAGCAGTTCTTC
size: once; D: TRBD1; V: TRBV5-4; J: TRBJ2-5; CDR3: CASSPSGTGVGETQYF; DNA: TGTGCCAGCAGCCCCTCCGGGACAGGGGTTGGAGAGACCCAGTACTTC
size: -; D: -; V: TRBV25-1; J: TRBJ2-7; CDR3: CASSEFPGSSYEQYF; DNA: TGTGCCAGCAGTGAATTCCCAGGGAGCTCCTACGAGCAGTACTTC
size: -; D: TRBD1; V: TRBV28; J: TRBJ1-3; CDR3: CASSLGTGPRNTIYF; DNA: TGTGCCAGCAGTCTGGGGACAGGTCCCAGAAACACCATATATTTT
size: -; D: -; V: TRBV5-5; J: TRBJ2-5; CDR3: CASSLLAGSETQYF; DNA: TGTGCCAGCAGCTTGTTGGCAGGGTCAGAGACCCAGTACTTC
size: few; D: -; V: TRBV19; J: TRBJ2-1; CDR3: CASSIDYGDYNEQFF; DNA: TGTGCCAGTAGTATAGATTACGGAGACTACAATGAGCAGTTCTTC
size: -; D: -; V: TRBV15; J: TRBJ1-4; CDR3: CATSRAGGGEKLFF; DNA: TGTGCCACCAGCAGAGCTGGGGGAGGTGAAAAACTGTTTTTT
size: -; D: TRBD2; V: TRBV11-2; J: TRBJ2-7; CDR3: CASSEKQLAEFYEQYF; DNA: TGTGCCAGCAGCGAAAAACAACTAGCGGAGTTCTACGAGCAGTACTTC
size: once; D: -; V: TRBV7-9; J: TRBJ2-1; CDR3: CASSLSRDQQFF; DNA: TGTGCCAGCAGCTTAAGCCGGGACCAGCAGTTCTTC
size: -; D: TRBD1; V: TRBV7-9; J: TRBJ2-6; CDR3: CASSAYDRGGGANVLTF; DNA: TGTGCCAGCAGCGCCTATGACAGGGGCGGTGGGGCCAACGTCCTGACTTTC
size: -; D: -; V: TRBV11-2; J: TRBJ2-1; CDR3: CASSGSSYNEQFF; DNA: TGTGCCAGCAGCGGGAGCTCCTACAATGAGCAGTTCTTC
size: -; D: TRBD2; V: TRBV4-1; J: TRBJ2-3; CDR3: CASSQEAGADTQYF; DNA: TGCGCCAGCAGCCAAGAGGCGGGAGCAGATACGCAGTATTTT
size: -; D: -; V: TRBV10-3; J: TRBJ2-7; CDR3: CASEGESSYEQYF; DNA: TGTGCCTCGGAGGGAGAGAGCTCCTACGAGCAGTACTTC
size: -; D: -; V: TRBV27; J: TRBJ2-7; CDR3: CASSFKPAYEQYF; DNA: TGTGCCAGCAGTTTCAAGCCCGCCTACGAGCAGTACTTC
size: -; D: TRBD2; V: TRBV27; J: TRBJ2-1; CDR3: CASRTGTRPNNEQFF; DNA: TGTGCCAGCAGAACCGGGACTAGACCAAACAATGAGCAGTTCTTC
size: -; D: TRBD1; V: TRBV2; J: TRBJ1-2; CDR3: CAGWDRGLSGYTF; DNA: TGTGCCGGATGGGACAGGGGGCTGTCTGGCTACACCTTC
size: -; D: TRBD1; V: TRBV10-2; J: TRBJ2-1; CDR3: CASSSGTGYVEQFF; DNA: TGCGCCAGCAGTTCCGGGACAGGGTATGTTGAGCAGTTCTTC
size: once; D: TRBD2; V: TRBV25-1; J: TRBJ2-3; CDR3: CASSGFQAGSTDTQYF; DNA: TGTGCCAGCAGTGGGTTTCAAGCGGGAAGCACAGATACGCAGTATTTT
size: -; D: -; V: TRBV27; J: TRBJ2-7; CDR3: CASSSYREGAYEQYF; DNA: TGTGCCAGCAGTTCGTACAGGGAGGGGGCTTACGAGCAGTACTTC
size: few; D: -; V: TRBV28; J: TRBJ1-1; CDR3: CASSLSENTEAFF; DNA: TGTGCCAGCAGTTTATCAGAGAACACTGAAGCTTTCTTT
size: -; D: -; V: TRBV5-4; J: TRBJ2-1; CDR3: CASSWGGGEQFF; DNA: TGTGCCAGCAGCTGGGGCGGTGGTGAGCAGTTCTTC
size: -; D: -; V: TRBV27; J: TRBJ2-5; CDR3: CASSLSNNQETQYF; DNA: TGTGCCAGCAGTTTATCGAACAACCAAGAGACCCAGTACTTC
size: -; D: -; V: TRBV7-9; J: TRBJ2-1; CDR3: CASSKGGSYNEQFF; DNA: TGTGCCAGCAGCAAAGGGGGATCCTACAATGAGCAGTTCTTC
size: -; D: -; V: TRBV9; J: TRBJ1-4; CDR3: CASSVREGKLFF; DNA: TGTGCCAGCAGCGTTAGGGAAGGAAAACTGTTTTTT
size: -; D: -; V: TRBV4-1; J: TRBJ2-7; CDR3: CASSQDKGVLRVSSYEQYF; DNA: TGCGCCAGCAGCCAAGATAAAGGGGTCTTGCGGGTGAGCTCCTACGAGCAGTACTTC
size: -; D: TRBD1; V: TRBV15; J: TRBJ2-7; CDR3: CATSETGYEQYF; DNA: TGTGCCACCAGCGAGACAGGGTACGAGCAGTACTTC
size: once; D: -; V: TRBV6-1; J: TRBJ2-7; CDR3: CASSATTINYEQYF; DNA: TGTGCCAGCAGTGCGACCACGATAAACTACGAGCAGTACTTC
size: once; D: TRBD2; V: TRBV5-1; J: TRBJ2-3; CDR3: CASSLKLAGSLPDTQYF; DNA: TGCGCCAGCAGCTTGAAGTTAGCGGGATCGCTTCCAGATACGCAGTATTTT
size: -; D: -; V: TRBV5-6; J: TRBJ2-1; CDR3: CASSSDVGQYNEQFF; DNA: TGTGCCAGCAGCTCTGATGTCGGACAGTACAATGAGCAGTTCTTC
size: once; D: -; V: TRBV27; J: TRBJ2-7; CDR3: CASSLYGNTYEQYF; DNA: TGTGCCAGCAGTTTGTATGGGAACACCTACGAGCAGTACTTC